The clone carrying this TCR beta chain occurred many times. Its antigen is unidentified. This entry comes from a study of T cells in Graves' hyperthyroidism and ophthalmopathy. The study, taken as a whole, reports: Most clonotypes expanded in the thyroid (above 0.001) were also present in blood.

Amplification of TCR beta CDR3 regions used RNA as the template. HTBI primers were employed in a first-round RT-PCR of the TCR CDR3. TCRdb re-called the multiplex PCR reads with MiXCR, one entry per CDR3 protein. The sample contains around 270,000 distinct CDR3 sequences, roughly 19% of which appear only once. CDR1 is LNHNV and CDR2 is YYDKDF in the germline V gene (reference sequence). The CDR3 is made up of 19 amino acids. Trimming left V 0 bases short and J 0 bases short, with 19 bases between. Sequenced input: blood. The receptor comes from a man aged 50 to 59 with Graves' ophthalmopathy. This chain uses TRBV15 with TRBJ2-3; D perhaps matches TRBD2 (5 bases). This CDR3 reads CATSRDPGNLGGSTDTQYF. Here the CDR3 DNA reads TGTGCCACCAGCAGAGATCCTGGCAATTTGGGCGGGAGCACAGATACGCAGTATTTT.